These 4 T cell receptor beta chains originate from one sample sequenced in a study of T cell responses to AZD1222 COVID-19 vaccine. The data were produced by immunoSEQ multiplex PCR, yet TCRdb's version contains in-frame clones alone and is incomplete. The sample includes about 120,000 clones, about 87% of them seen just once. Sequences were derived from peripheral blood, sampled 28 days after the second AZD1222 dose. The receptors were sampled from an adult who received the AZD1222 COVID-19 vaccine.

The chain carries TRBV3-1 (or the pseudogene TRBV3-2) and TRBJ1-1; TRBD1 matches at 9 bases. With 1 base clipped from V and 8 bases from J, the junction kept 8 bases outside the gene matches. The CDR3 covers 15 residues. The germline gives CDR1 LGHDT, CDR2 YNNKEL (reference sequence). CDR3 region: CASSQGTGAETEAFF. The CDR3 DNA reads TGTGCCAGCAGCCAAGGGACAGGGGCAGAAACAGAAGCTTTCTTT.

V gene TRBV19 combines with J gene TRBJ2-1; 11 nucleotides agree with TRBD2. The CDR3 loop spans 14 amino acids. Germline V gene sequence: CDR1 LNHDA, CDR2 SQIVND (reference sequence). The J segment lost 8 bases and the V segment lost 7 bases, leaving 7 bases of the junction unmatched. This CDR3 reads CASTPLAGADEQFF. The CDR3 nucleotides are TGTGCCAGTACCCCACTAGCGGGGGCGGATGAGCAGTTCTTC. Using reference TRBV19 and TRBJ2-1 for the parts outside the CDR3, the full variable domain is DGGITQSPKYLFRKEGQNVTLSCEQNLNHDAMYWYRQDPGQGLRLIYYSQIVNDFQKGDIAEGYSVSREKKESFPLTVTSAQKNPTAFYLCASTPLAGADEQFFGPGTRLTVL.

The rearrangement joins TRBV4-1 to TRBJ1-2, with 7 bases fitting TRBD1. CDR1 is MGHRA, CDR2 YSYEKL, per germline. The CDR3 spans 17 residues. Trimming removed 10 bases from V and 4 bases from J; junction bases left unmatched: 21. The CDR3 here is CATYNPGRGTDPYGYTF. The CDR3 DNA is TGCGCCACCTATAACCCCGGCAGGGGGACGGATCCCTATGGCTACACCTTC.

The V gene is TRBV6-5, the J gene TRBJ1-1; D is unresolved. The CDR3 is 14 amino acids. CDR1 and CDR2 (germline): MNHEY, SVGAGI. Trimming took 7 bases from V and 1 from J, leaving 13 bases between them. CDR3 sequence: CASTRWEQNTEAFF. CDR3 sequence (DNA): TGTGCCAGCACGAGGTGGGAGCAGAACACTGAAGCTTTCTTT.